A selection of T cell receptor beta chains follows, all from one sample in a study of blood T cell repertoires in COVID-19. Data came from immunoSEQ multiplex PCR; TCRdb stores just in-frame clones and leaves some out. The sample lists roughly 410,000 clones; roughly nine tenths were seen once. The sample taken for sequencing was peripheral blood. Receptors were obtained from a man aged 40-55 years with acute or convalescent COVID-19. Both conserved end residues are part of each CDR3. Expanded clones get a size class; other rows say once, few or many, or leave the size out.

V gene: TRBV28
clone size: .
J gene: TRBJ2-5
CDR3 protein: CASSLVQGLAVPRETQYF

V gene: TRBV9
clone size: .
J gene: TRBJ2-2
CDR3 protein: CASSVQGARTGELFF

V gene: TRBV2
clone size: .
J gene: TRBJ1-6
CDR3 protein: CASSPDYNSPLHF

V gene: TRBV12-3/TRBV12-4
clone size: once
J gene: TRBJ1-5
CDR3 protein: CASNDRANQPQHF

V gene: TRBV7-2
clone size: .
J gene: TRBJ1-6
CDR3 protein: CASSSTRSYNSPLHF

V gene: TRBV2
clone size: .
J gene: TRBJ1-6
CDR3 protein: CASRRTGLSPLHF

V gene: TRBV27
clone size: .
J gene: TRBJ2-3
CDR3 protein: CASSLWGLAESTDTQYF

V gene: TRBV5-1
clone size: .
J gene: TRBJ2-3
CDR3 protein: CASSLGRGYADTQYF

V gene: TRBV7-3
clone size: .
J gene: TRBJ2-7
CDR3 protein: CASSLIGTGSEQYF

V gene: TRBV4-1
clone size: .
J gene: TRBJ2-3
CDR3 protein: CASSQVPGLAGADTQYF

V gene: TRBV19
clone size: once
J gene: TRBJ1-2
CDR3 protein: CASSEESGADYGYTF

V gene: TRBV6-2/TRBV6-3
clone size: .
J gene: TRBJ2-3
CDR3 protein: CASSYSGHYTQYF

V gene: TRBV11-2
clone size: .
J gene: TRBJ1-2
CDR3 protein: CASSPGGAGGENGYTF

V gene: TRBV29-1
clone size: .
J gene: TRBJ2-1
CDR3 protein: CSALAGGSYNEQFF

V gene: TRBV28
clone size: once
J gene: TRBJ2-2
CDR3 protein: CASSSPSSGHFENTGELFF